A selection of T cell receptor beta chains follows, all from one sample in a study of T-cell reconstitution after alpha-beta-depleted transplantation in children. TCRdb called the PCR reads again in MiXCR, with one record for every CDR3 protein. The sample includes approximately 340,000 distinct CDR3 sequences, about 9.3% of them seen just once. This sample comprised PBMCs from the stem cell graft donor, obtained from the stem cell graft. These receptors all come from a human donor who donated a stem cell graft to a child with acute lymphoblastic leukemia. The CDR3 runs from the conserved cysteine through the conserved F or W. D genes are given only for firm matches. Size is omitted from some rows. Given values are once, few, many or a class for expanded clones.

d_gene	abundance	v_gene	j_gene	CDR3aa	CDR3nt
TRBD1	few	TRBV6-2/TRBV6-3	TRBJ2-1	CASSYSPGQGDNEQFF	TGTGCCAGCAGTTACTCTCCGGGACAGGGGGACAATGAGCAGTTCTTC
-	-	TRBV7-9	TRBJ2-5	CASSEVVETQYF	TGTGCCAGCAGCGAAGTCGTAGAGACCCAGTACTTC
-	many	TRBV20-1	TRBJ1-4	CSARTGQSERMFF	TGCAGTGCTAGGACTGGACAGTCAGAAAGGATGTTTTTT
-	-	TRBV7-2	TRBJ2-5	CASSLRQDQETQYF	TGTGCCAGCAGCTTACGCCAGGACCAAGAGACCCAGTACTTC
TRBD2	-	TRBV20-1	TRBJ2-3	CSARSVEAGGLDTQYF	TGCAGTGCTAGATCAGTCGAGGCGGGAGGGTTAGATACGCAGTATTTT
-	many	TRBV5-5	TRBJ2-7	CASSSHLRDPYPYEQYF	TGTGCCAGCAGCTCACACCTCCGGGACCCCTACCCCTACGAGCAGTACTTC
TRBD1	many	TRBV4-3	TRBJ2-5	CASSQRDRETQYF	TGCGCCAGCAGCCAACGGGACAGGGAGACCCAGTACTTC
-	many	TRBV5-1	TRBJ2-7	CASSLDYYEQYF	TGCGCCAGCAGCTTGGATTACTACGAGCAGTACTTC
-	many	TRBV7-2	TRBJ2-5	CASSRIWGETQYF	TGTGCCAGCAGCCGAATCTGGGGAGAGACCCAGTACTTC
-	-	TRBV2	TRBJ2-1	CASSAGDPYNEQFF	TGTGCCAGCAGTGCGGGGGATCCCTACAATGAGCAGTTCTTC
TRBD2	-	TRBV6-4	TRBJ2-7	CASSVTFTSGRGVYEQYF	TGTGCCAGCAGTGTTACCTTTACTAGCGGGAGAGGAGTATACGAGCAGTACTTC
TRBD1	-	TRBV15	TRBJ1-4	CATSRRDRGPEKLFF	TGTGCCACCAGCCGAAGAGACAGGGGTCCTGAAAAACTGTTTTTT
TRBD2	few	TRBV11-2	TRBJ2-3	CASSLDGGGPPRGTDTQYF	TGTGCCAGCAGCTTAGACGGGGGAGGGCCGCCGAGGGGCACAGATACGCAGTATTTT
TRBD1	few	TRBV10-3	TRBJ2-3	CAISESTGASTDTQYF	TGTGCCATCAGTGAGTCGACAGGGGCAAGCACAGATACGCAGTATTTT